This TCR beta chain is from a study of blood T cell repertoires in COVID-19. Study context: Samples came from the United States, Italy and Spain, spanning acute and convalescent COVID-19. T cells, B-cell-depleted T cells, or PBMCs supplied cDNA or gDNA.

The data were produced by immunoSEQ multiplex PCR, yet TCRdb's version contains in-frame clones alone and is incomplete. The data show about 280,000 clones, 80% to 85% seen once. Cohorts were assigned according to the clinical history that participants reported. Those designated as exposed participants met a COVID-19 case within 2 weeks before study entry. Germline loops: CDR1 SGHRS, CDR2 YFSETQ. This CDR3 comprises 16 residues. V lost 0 bases, J lost 9 bases, and 9 bases stayed unmatched. The sequence was collected from a man in his forties or fifties who had been exposed to COVID-19. The chain couples TRBV5-1 to TRBJ1-6, with 7 positions matching TRBD1. The source material was PBMCs or T cells enriched from blood (not recorded which). The CDR3 region is CASSLGRTGLGSPLHF. DNA of the CDR3: TGCGCCAGCAGCTTGGGAAGGACAGGTTTGGGTTCACCCCTCCACTTT. Full variable domain (outside the CDR3, taken from reference TRBV5-1 and TRBJ1-6): KAGVTQTPRYLIKTRGQQVTLSCSPISGHRSVSWYQQTPGQGLQFLFEYFSETQRNKGNFPGRFSGRQFSNSRSEMNVSTLELGDSALYLCASSLGRTGLGSPLHFGNGTRLTVT.